The 9 T cell receptor beta chains presented below share a single source sample, sequenced in a study of T cell clones after liver transplantation. The method was immunoSEQ multiplex PCR; TCRdb's version includes in-frame clones alone and lacks a portion of them. The sample lists tens of thousands of clones; over 80% were seen once. The sequencing used CD4+ T cells from blood, collected around 45 months after liver transplant. The receptors originated from a human patient who received a liver transplant. Some T cells may be the graft donor's.

The chain uses TRBV4-1 and TRBJ1-2; maybe TRBD1 (5 bases). Per the germline V gene, CDR1 is MGHRA and CDR2 is YSYEKL. The CDR3 extends over 13 amino acids. The V gene lost 1 base and the J gene lost 10 bases, with 13 bases spanning the gap. The CDR3 protein is CASSQADISDYTF. The CDR3, as DNA: TGCGCCAGCAGCCAAGCGGACATATCGGACTACACCTTC.

V is TRBV5-4 and J is TRBJ1-5, with D uncertain. The ends were cut back, 4 bases at V and 3 bases at J, with 14 bases in the middle. Germline CDR1 is SGHNT and CDR2 is YYREEE (reference sequence). The CDR3 consists of 15 residues. CDR3 region: CASSLNPGSNQPQHF. CDR3 DNA sequence: TGTGCCAGCAGCCTAAACCCGGGGTCCAATCAGCCCCAGCATTTT. The full variable domain, completed using reference TRBV5-4 and TRBJ1-5, is ETGVTQSPTHLIKTRGQQVTLRCSSQSGHNTVSWYQQALGQGPQFIFQYYREEENGRGNFPPRFSGLQFPNYSSELNVNALELDDSALYLCASSLNPGSNQPQHFGDGTRLSIL.

This chain uses TRBV18 with TRBJ2-7, with D perhaps matching TRBD1 (5 bases). Germline CDR1 reads KGHSH; CDR2 reads LQKENI. V was trimmed by 6 bases and J by 3 bases, leaving 15 bases between them. The CDR3 runs to 14 residues. The CDR3 nucleotides are TGTGCCAGCTCCGTAGGACATGCGAACTACGAGCAGTACTTC. The encoded protein is CASSVGHANYEQYF.

The rearrangement joins TRBV11-2 to TRBJ2-7; TRBD1 matches at 8 bases. V was clipped by 2 bases and J by 4 bases; unmatched bases: 4. Germline V gene data show CDR1 as SGHAT and CDR2 as FQNNGV. The CDR3 consists of 14 residues. The CDR3 sequence: CASSLRTGLYEQYF. The CDR3 nucleotides are TGTGCCAGCAGCTTAAGGACAGGGCTGTACGAGCAGTACTTC.

This clone was counted ten times or more. The CDR3 DNA sequence: TGTGCCAGCAGCTCCACGGGACTATCCGAGCAGTACTTC. It encodes CASSSTGLSEQYF. This chain uses TRBV5-6 with TRBJ2-7; 7 positions match TRBD2. The trim removed 3 bases at V and 6 bases at J, leaving 6 bases unmatched. This CDR3 is 13 amino acids long. Germline CDR1 SGHDT, CDR2 YYEEEE.

The CDR3 loop is CASSLTGVSYEQYF. The CDR3 DNA is TGTGCCAGCAGCTTAACAGGGGTCTCCTACGAGCAGTACTTC. V and J are TRBV7-3 and TRBJ2-7; possible D gene TRBD1, 5 bases. V lost 0 bases to trimming and J lost 0 bases, with 6 bases between them. The CDR3 has 14 residues. Germline V gene data show CDR1 as SGHTA and CDR2 as FQGTGA.

The J gene is TRBJ2-7, the V gene TRBV11-3; TRBD1 aligns across 10 bases. The length of the CDR3 is 14 residues. Per the germline V gene, CDR1 is SGHNT and CDR2 is YENEEA. The J segment lost 7 bases and the V segment lost 5 bases, leaving 8 bases of the junction unmatched. The CDR3 spells CASSPRTGGEEQYF. CDR3 DNA: TGTGCCAGCAGCCCCCGGACAGGGGGGGAAGAGCAGTACTTC.

The genes are TRBV19 and TRBJ1-2; D remains unclear. Germline-derived CDR1 and CDR2 are LNHDA and SQIVND (reference sequence). The length of the CDR3 is 14 residues. Trimming shortened V by 6 bases and J by 6 bases, and 17 bases separated the two germline ends. CDR3 in DNA: TGTGCCAGTAGGGGTCGTAGAGGGCACGATGGCTACACCTTC. Protein sequence: CASRGRRGHDGYTF. Complete variable domain (other parts from reference TRBV19 and TRBJ1-2): DGGITQSPKYLFRKEGQNVTLSCEQNLNHDAMYWYRQDPGQGLRLIYYSQIVNDFQKGDIAEGYSVSREKKESFPLTVTSAQKNPTAFYLCASRGRRGHDGYTFGSGTRLTVV.

The rearrangement links TRBV28 to TRBJ1-1; TRBD1 matches at 9 bases. The CDR3 is 12 residues long. From germline, CDR1 is MDHEN and CDR2 SYDVKM. The V segment lost 4 bases and the J segment 13 bases; nucleotides outside the gene matches: 7. This CDR3 is CASSSLQGAGFF. The CDR3 bases are TGTGCCAGCAGTTCCCTACAGGGGGCGGGTTTCTTT.